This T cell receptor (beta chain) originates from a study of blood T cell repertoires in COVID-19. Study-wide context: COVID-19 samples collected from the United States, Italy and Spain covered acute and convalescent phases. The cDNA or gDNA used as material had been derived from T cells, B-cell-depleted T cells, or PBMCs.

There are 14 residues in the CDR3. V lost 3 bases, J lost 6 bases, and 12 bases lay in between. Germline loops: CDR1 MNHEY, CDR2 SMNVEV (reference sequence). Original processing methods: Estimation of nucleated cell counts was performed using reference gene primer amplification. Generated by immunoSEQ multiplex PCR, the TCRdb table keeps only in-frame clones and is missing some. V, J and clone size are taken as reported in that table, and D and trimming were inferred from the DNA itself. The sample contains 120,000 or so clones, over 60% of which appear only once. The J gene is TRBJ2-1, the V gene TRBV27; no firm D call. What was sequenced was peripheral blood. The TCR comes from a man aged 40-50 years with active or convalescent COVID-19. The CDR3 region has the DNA TGTGCCAGCAGTTTCCTCCAGGCCATCAATGAGCAGTTCTTC. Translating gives CASSFLQAINEQFF.